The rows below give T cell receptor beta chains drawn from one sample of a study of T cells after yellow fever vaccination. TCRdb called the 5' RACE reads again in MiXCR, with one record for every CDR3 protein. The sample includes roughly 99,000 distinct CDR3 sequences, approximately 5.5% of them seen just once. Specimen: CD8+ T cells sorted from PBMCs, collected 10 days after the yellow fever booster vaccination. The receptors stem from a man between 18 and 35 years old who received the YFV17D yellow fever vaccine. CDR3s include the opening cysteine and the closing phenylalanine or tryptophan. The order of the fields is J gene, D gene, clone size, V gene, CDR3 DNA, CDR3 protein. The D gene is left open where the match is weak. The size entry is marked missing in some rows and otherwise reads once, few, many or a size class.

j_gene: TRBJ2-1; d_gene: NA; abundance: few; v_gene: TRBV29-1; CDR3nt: TGCAGCGTTGAGTGGGCTAGCCCTGAGCAGTTCTTC; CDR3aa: CSVEWASPEQFF
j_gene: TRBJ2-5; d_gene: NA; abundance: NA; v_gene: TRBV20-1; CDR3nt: TGCAGTGCTAGAGATGCTAGCTGGGAGGAGACCCAGTACTTC; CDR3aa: CSARDASWEETQYF
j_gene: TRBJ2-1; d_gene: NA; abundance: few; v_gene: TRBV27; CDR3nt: TGTGCCAGCAGTTTCTCAGATAGGGGCGTGCAGTTCTTC; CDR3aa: CASSFSDRGVQFF
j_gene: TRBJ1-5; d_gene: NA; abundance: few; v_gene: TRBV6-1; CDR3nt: TGTGCCAGCAGTGAGACGAACGCAAATCAGCCCCAGCATTTT; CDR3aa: CASSETNANQPQHF
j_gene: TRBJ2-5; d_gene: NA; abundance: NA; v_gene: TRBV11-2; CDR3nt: TGTGCCAGCAGCTTCGGGGTGGCAGGAGAGACCCAGTACTTC; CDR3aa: CASSFGVAGETQYF
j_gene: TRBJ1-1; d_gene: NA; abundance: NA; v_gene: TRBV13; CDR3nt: TGTGCCAGCGGCGTCATGAACACTGAAGCTTTCTTT; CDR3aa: CASGVMNTEAFF
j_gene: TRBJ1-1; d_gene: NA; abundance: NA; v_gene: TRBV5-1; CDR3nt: TGCGCCAGCAGCTTGAGACAGGCAAACACTGAAGCTTTCTTT; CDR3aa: CASSLRQANTEAFF
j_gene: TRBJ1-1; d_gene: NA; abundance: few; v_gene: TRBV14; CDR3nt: TGTGCCAGCAGCCAAGATTTCAGGGGAGCCATGAACACTGAAGCTTTCTTT; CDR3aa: CASSQDFRGAMNTEAFF
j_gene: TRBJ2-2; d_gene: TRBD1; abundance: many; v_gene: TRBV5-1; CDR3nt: TGCGCCAGCAGCGAATCAGGGGGAGTCACCGGGGAGCTGTTTTTT; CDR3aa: CASSESGGVTGELFF
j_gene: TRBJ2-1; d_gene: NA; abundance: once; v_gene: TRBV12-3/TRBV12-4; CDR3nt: TGTGCCAGCAACCCAAAGGGCGCCTACAATGAGCAGTTCTTC; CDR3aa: CASNPKGAYNEQFF
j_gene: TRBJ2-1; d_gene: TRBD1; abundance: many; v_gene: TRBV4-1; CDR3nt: TGCGCCAGCAGCCGGACAGGGGGCCCCCACAATGAGCAGTTCTTC; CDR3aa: CASSRTGGPHNEQFF
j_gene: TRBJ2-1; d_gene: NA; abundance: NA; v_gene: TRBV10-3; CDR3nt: TGTGCCATCAGTTCCGGGACCCACAATGAGCAGTTCTTC; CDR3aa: CAISSGTHNEQFF
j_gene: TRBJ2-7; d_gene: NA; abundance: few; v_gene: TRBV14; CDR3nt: TGTGCCAGCAGCCAAGCCCAGGGGTCCGCCGGGGAGCAGTACTTC; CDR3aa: CASSQAQGSAGEQYF
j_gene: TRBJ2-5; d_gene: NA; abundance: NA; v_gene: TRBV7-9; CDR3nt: TGTGCCAGCAGCTTAGCAGGCAGGGGTTTGTACCAAGAGACCCAGTACTTC; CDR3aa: CASSLAGRGLYQETQYF
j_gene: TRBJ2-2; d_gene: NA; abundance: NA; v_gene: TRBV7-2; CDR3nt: TGTGCCAGCAGCCCATCCTACCCAGGAGGTTCCGGGGAGCTGTTTTTT; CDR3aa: CASSPSYPGGSGELFF
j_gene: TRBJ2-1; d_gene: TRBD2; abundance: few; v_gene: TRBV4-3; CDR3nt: TGCGCCAGCAGCCAAGATCGGATAGCGGGGGACAATGAGCAGTTCTTC; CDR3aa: CASSQDRIAGDNEQFF
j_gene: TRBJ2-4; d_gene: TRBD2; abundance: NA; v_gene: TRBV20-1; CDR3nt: TGCAGTGCGACCGGGGGACTAGCGGGGACAGCCAGAAACATTCAGTACTTC; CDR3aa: CSATGGLAGTARNIQYF
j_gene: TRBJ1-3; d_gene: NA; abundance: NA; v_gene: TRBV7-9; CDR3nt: TGTGCCAGCAGCGCTGTGTCCAACCGCCCCACCATATATTTT; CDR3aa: CASSAVSNRPTIYF
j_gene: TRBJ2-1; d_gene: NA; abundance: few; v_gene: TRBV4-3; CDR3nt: TGCGCCAGCAGCCAAGGCTCGGCAGTCTACAATGAGCAGTTCTTC; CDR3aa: CASSQGSAVYNEQFF
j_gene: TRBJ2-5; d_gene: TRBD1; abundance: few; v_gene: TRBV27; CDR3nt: TGTGCCAGCAGTTTAACTACAGGGGGGGAGACCCAGTACTTC; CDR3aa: CASSLTTGGETQYF
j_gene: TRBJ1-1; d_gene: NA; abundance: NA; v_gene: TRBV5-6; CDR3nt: TGTGCCAGCAGCGGAATGAACACTGAAGCTTTCTTT; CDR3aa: CASSGMNTEAFF
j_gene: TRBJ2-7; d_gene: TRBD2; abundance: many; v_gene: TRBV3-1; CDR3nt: TGTGCCAGCAGCCTGTGGACTAGCGGGGGGATCGACGAGCAGTACTTC; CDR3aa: CASSLWTSGGIDEQYF
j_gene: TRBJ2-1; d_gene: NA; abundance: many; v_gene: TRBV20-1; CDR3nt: TGCAGTGCTCCGGGGACGGGACCCAACCTGGATGAGCAGTTCTTC; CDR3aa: CSAPGTGPNLDEQFF
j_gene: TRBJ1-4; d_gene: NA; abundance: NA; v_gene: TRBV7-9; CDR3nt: TGTGCCAGCAGCATTCTCGCGAGTGAAAAACTGTTTTTT; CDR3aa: CASSILASEKLFF
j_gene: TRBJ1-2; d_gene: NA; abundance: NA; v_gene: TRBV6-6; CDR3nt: TGTGCCAGCATCATGGGACGGATCCACTATGGCTACACCTTC; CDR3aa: CASIMGRIHYGYTF
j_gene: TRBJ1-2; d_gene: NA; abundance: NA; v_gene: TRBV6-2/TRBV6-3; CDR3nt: TGTGCCAGCAGTTCTTGGGACGCCTTAGGGTCTGGCTACACCTTC; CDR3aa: CASSSWDALGSGYTF
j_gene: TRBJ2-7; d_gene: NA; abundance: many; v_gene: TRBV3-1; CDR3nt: TGTGCCAGCAGCCAAGCATCGGGACTCCCTCTTTCCTACGAGCAGTACTTC; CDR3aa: CASSQASGLPLSYEQYF
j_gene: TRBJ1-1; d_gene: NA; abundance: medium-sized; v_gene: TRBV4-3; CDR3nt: TGCGCCAGCAGCCAATGGGCGAAGGACACTGAAGCTTTCTTT; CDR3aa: CASSQWAKDTEAFF
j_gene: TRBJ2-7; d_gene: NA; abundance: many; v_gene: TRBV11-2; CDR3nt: TGTGCCAGCAGCCTCGATAATCATACGGGGTTGATCTCCTACGAGCAGTACTTC; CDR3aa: CASSLDNHTGLISYEQYF
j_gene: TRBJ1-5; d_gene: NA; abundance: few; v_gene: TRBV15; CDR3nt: TGTGCCACCAGCGGCGACGGGTATAGCAATCAGCCCCAGCATTTT; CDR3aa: CATSGDGYSNQPQHF
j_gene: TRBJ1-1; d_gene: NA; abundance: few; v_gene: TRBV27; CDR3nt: TGTGCCAGCAGTTTAGGGGTCCTCACTGAAGCTTTCTTT; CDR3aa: CASSLGVLTEAFF
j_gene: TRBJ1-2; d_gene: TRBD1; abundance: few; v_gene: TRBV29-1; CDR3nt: TGCAGCGTTGTGGGGACAGGGGGTAATCATGGCTACACCTTC; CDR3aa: CSVVGTGGNHGYTF
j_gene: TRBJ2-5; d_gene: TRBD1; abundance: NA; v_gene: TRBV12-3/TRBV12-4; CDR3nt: TGTGCCAGCAGCCAACAGGGGGCATGGGAGACCCAGTACTTC; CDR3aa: CASSQQGAWETQYF
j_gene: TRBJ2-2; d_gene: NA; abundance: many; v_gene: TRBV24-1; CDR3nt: TGTGCCACCAGTGGCCTAGCCGGGGAGCTGTTTTTT; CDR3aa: CATSGLAGELFF
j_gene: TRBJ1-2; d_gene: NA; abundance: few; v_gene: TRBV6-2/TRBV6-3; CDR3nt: TGTGCCAGCAAGGGCGGCTATGGCTACACCTTC; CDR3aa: CASKGGYGYTF
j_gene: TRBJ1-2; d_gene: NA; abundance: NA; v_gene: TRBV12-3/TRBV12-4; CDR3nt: TGTGCCAGCAGTTTTGGTTTTTTTGACTATGGCTACACCTTC; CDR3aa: CASSFGFFDYGYTF
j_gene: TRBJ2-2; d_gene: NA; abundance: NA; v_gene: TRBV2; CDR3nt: TGTGCCAGCACCCCGTCGGGCGGGGAGCTGTTTTTT; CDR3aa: CASTPSGGELFF
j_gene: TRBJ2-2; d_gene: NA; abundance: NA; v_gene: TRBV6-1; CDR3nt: TGTGCCAGCATGTTAGGACCTGCTGAAGGGGAGCTGTTTTTT; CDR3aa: CASMLGPAEGELFF
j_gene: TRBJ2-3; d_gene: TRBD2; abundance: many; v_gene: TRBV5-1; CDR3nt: TGCGCCAGCAGCCCATGGACTAGCGGGGGGAACACAGATACGCAGTATTTT; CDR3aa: CASSPWTSGGNTDTQYF
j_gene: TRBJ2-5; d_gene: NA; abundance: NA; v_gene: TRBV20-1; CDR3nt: TGCAGTGCAAAGTTGCAAGGGCCGGAGACCCAGTACTTC; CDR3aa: CSAKLQGPETQYF
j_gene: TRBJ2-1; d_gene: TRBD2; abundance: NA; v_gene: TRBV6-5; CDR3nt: TGTGCCAGCACTAGCGGAGGTTGGGAGACCCAGTTCTTC; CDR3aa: CASTSGGWETQFF
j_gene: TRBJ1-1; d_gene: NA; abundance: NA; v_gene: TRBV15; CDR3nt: TGTGCCACCAGCAGAGATATGGCCAACACTGAAGCTTTCTTT; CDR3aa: CATSRDMANTEAFF
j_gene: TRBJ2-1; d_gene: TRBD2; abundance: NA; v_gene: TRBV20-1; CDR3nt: TGCAGTGCTAGTGCAGGACTAGCGGGGGCACCCTTATACAATGAGCAGTTCTTC; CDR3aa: CSASAGLAGAPLYNEQFF
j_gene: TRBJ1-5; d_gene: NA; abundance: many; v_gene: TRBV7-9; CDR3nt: TGTGCCAGCAGCCCCATTGGGCCCCCGCAGCCCCAGCATTTT; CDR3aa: CASSPIGPPQPQHF
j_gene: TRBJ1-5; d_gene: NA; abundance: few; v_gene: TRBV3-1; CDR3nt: TGTGCCAGCAGCCAAGATCGGAGCAATCAGCCCCAGCATTTT; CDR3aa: CASSQDRSNQPQHF
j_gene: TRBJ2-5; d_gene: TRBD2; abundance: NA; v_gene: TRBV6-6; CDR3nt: TGTGCCAGCATCCGGGAGGGGGGCTATTTAGTTCTCGGCCAAGAGACCCAGTACTTC; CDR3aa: CASIREGGYLVLGQETQYF
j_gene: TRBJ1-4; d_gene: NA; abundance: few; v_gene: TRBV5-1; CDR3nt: TGCGCCAGCAGCTTGGAGTGGGCCGACGAAAAACTGTTTTTT; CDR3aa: CASSLEWADEKLFF
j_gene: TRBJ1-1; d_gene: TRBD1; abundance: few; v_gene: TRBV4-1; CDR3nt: TGCGCCAGCAGCCAAGGGGGACAGGGGGGGCCTGAAGCTTTCTTT; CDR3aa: CASSQGGQGGPEAFF
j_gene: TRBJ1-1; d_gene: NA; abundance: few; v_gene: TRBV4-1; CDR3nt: TGCGCCAGCAGCGCCCCAGGAACTGAAGCTTTCTTT; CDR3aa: CASSAPGTEAFF
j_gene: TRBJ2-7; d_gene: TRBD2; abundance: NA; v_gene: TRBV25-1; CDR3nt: TGTGCCAGCAGTGAAAGTTGGCTAGCGGGGGACGAGCAGTACTTC; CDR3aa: CASSESWLAGDEQYF
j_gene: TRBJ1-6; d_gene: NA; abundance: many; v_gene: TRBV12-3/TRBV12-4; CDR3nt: TGTGCCAGCAGCCCACGGACACCTTATAATTCACCCCTCCACTTT; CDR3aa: CASSPRTPYNSPLHF
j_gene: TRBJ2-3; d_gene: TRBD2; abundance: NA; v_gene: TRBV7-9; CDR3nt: TGTGCCAGCAGGGTCGGGGGGGCAGATACGCAGTATTTT; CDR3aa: CASRVGGADTQYF
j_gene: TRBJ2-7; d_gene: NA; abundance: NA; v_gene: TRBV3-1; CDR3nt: TGTGCCAGCAGCCAAGGACGGAATTCCTACGAGCAGTACTTC; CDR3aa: CASSQGRNSYEQYF
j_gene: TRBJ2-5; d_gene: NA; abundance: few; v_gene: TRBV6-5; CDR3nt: TGTGCCAGCAGTTACGTAAGACAAAGGGAAGGCCGCTTGTACCAAGAGACCCAGTACTTC; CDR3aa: CASSYVRQREGRLYQETQYF
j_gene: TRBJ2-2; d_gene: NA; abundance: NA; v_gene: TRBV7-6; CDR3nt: TGTGCCAGCAGCCCGGGCCATTCCCAGGTCGGGGAGCTGTTTTTT; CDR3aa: CASSPGHSQVGELFF